This T cell receptor beta chain was identified during a study of T cell responses to AZD1222 COVID-19 vaccine. General study points: Repertoire sampling was restricted to post-peak T cell response timepoints.

Remarks on this clone: Its antigen is unidentified.

Germline-derived CDR1 and CDR2 are KGHDR and SFDVKD. Losses at the gene ends were 5 bases for V and 4 bases for J; bases not matched to a gene: 7. The CDR3 is made up of 16 amino acids. The assay was immunoSEQ multiplex PCR, and TCRdb's table has in-frame clones only and misses some. This table holds about 150,000 clones, over 80% found once. The chain is built from TRBV24-1 and TRBJ2-3; 11 bases match TRBD1. Source: peripheral blood, taken 28 days after the second AZD1222 dose. The clonotype originates from an adult who received the AZD1222 COVID-19 vaccine. In DNA form, the CDR3 reads TGTGCCACCAGTGGCCCCCGGGACAGGGGGGCAGATACGCAGTATTTT. Translating it yields CATSGPRDRGADTQYF.